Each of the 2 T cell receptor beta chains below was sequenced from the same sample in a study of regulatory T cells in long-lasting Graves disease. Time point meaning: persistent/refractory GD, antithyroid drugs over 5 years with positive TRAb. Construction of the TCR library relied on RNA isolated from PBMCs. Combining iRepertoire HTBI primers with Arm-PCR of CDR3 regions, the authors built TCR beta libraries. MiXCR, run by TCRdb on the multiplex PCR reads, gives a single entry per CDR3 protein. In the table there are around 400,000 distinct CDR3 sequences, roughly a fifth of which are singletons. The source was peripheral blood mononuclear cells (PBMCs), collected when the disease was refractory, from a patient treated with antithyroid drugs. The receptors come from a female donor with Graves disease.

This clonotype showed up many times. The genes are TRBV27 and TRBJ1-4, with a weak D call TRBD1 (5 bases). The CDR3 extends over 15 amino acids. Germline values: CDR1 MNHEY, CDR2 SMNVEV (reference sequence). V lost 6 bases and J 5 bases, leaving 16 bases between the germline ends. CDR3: CASRSFGTQNEKLFF. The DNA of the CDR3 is TGTGCCAGCAGGAGCTTCGGGACCCAAAATGAAAAACTGTTTTTT.

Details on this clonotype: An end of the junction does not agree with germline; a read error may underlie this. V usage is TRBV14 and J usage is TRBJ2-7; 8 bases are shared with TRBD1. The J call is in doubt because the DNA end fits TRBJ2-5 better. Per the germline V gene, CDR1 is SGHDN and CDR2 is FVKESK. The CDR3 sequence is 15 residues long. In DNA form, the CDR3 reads TGTGCCAACAGCGCCAGGACAGGGTGGCAAGAGACCCAGTACTTC. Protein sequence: CANSARTGWQETQYF.